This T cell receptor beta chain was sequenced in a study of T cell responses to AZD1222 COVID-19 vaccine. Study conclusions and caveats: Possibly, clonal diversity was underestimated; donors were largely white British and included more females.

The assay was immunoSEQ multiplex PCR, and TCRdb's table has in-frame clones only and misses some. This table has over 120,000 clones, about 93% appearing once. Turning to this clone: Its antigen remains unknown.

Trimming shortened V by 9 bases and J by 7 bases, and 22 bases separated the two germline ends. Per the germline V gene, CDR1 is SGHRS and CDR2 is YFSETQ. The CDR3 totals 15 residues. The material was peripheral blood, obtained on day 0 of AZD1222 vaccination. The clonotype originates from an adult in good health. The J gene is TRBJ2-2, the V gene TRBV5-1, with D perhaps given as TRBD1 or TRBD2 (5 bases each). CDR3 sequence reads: CATGTATTLGGELFF. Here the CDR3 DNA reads TGCGCCACGGGGACGGCGACGACGTTAGGCGGGGAGCTGTTTTTT. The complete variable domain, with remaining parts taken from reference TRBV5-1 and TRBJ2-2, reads KAGVTQTPRYLIKTRGQQVTLSCSPISGHRSVSWYQQTPGQGLQFLFEYFSETQRNKGNFPGRFSGRQFSNSRSEMNVSTLELGDSALYLCATGTATTLGGELFFGEGSRLTVL.